The 18 T cell receptor beta chains in this list originate from one sample, sequenced in a study of cytomegalovirus exposure and HLA in healthy donors. The PCR made use of 60 Vbeta and 13 Jbeta primers. Assay: immunoSEQ multiplex PCR; the TCRdb copy retains only in-frame clones and omits some. The sample records 99,000 or so clones, roughly three quarters being singletons. The specimen sequenced was PBMCs. Receptor source: a middle-aged man in good health and CMV-seronegative.

The J gene is TRBJ1-6, the V gene TRBV4-1; D is unclear. Trimming cost V 1 base and J 5 bases, with 12 bases left between them. The germline V gene has CDR1 MGHRA and CDR2 YSYEKL. This CDR3 has 16 residues. The CDR3: CASSQASTFDNSPLHF. The CDR3 region has the DNA TGCGCCAGCAGCCAAGCGTCCACTTTCGATAATTCACCCCTCCACTTT.

J is TRBJ1-1 and V is TRBV6-6; D is undetermined. The length of the CDR3 is 14 residues. Trimming removed 7 bases at V and 0 bases at J, with 12 bases between. CDR1 MNHNY and CDR2 SVGAGI come from the germline V gene (reference sequence). CDR3 in amino acids: CASTLDGMNTEAFF. CDR3 nucleotides: TGTGCCAGCACTTTGGACGGGATGAACACTGAAGCTTTCTTT.

The chain's CDR3 is CASRPDRANTGELFF. The CDR3 DNA reads TGTGCCAGCCGTCCGGACAGGGCGAACACCGGGGAGCTGTTTTTT. J is TRBJ2-2 and V is TRBV6-4; 8 nucleotides align to TRBD1. Germline CDR1 is MRHNA and CDR2 is SNTAGT. The CDR3 spans 15 residues. The ends lost 8 bases at V and 0 bases at J; junction bases unmatched: 5.

The V and J genes are TRBV9 and TRBJ1-5, with 7 bases aligning to TRBD1. The CDR3 consists of 15 residues. Germline assignment: CDR1 SGDLS and CDR2 YYNGEE. With V trimmed by 2 bases and J by 7 bases, 9 bases remained unmatched. The CDR3 reads CASSVTGSGRQPQHF. For the CDR3, the DNA is TGTGCCAGCAGCGTGACAGGGTCAGGGCGCCAGCCCCAGCATTTT.

The rearrangement links TRBV9 to TRBJ2-7; possible D gene TRBD1, 6 bases. V was clipped by 3 bases and J by 2 bases, with 15 bases between them. Germline CDR1 SGDLS, CDR2 YYNGEE. The CDR3 runs 15 residues. This CDR3 is CASSASTGGPYEQYF. The CDR3 bases are TGTGCCAGCAGCGCCTCGACAGGAGGTCCCTACGAGCAGTACTTC.

The V gene is TRBV28, the J gene TRBJ1-2; 10 bases align to TRBD1. The germline CDR1 and CDR2 sequences are MDHEN and SYDVKM. J gave up 6 bases and V 6 bases, and 13 bases lay outside the gene matches. The CDR3 has 16 amino acids. This chain's CDR3 is CASSTTGDRGKDGYTF. In nucleotides, the CDR3 is TGTGCCAGCAGCACAACCGGGGACAGGGGAAAGGATGGCTACACCTTC.

The V and J genes are TRBV7-7 and TRBJ2-7; D is perhaps TRBD2 (6 bases). The CDR3 has 16 amino acids. The germline CDR1 and CDR2 sequences are SSHAT and FNYEAQ (reference sequence). With 1 base removed from V and 5 bases from J, the gap between germline ends came to 18 bases. The CDR3 spells CASSLGFVGSGHEQYF. DNA for the CDR3: TGTGCCAGCAGCTTAGGGTTCGTCGGGAGTGGTCACGAGCAGTACTTC.

The chain has TRBV13 and TRBJ1-2, with 8 bases that match TRBD1. Germline V gives CDR1 PRHDT, CDR2 FYEKMQ (reference sequence). The CDR3 runs to 19 residues. The V gene end was trimmed by 1 base and the J gene end by 0 bases; junction bases not matched to a gene: 13. CDR3 bases: TGTGCCAGCAGCTTAGAGGGGAGGACAGGGCAAGGAGCTAACTATGGCTACACCTTC. This encodes CASSLEGRTGQGANYGYTF.

The chain links TRBV2 to TRBJ1-6; 8 bases fit TRBD1. With 0 bases clipped from V and 7 bases from J, the junction kept 2 bases outside the gene matches. CDR3 length: 15 residues. CDR1 and CDR2 (germline): SNHLY, FYNNEI. CDR3 loop: CASSEARGRNSPLHF. The CDR3 DNA is TGTGCCAGCAGTGAAGCCAGGGGGCGAAATTCACCCCTCCACTTT.

This sequence joins TRBV7-9 and TRBJ1-2; D is unresolved. This CDR3 is 15 amino acids long. Per germline, CDR1 SEHNR and CDR2 FQNEAQ (reference sequence). Trimming pared 0 bases from V and 9 bases from J, leaving 17 bases between. CDR3 in amino acids: CASSLADLVGGSYTF. The CDR3 DNA reads as TGTGCCAGCAGCTTAGCGGATCTGGTGGGCGGGAGCTACACCTTC.

J is TRBJ2-7 and V is TRBV10-2; TRBD2 matches at 7 bases. Germline-derived CDR1 and CDR2 are WSHSY and SAAADI. The CDR3 has 13 amino acids. After removal of 5 bases from V and 7 bases from J, the junction contained 8 bases not matched to a gene. The CDR3 nucleotides are TGCGCCAGCAGTCCTAGCGGATATGGGGAGCAGTACTTC. As protein: CASSPSGYGEQYF.

This clone was seen more than once but under ten times. The rearrangement links TRBV7-3 to TRBJ2-7; D possibly corresponds to TRBD1 (6 bases). Germline V CDR1 and CDR2: SGHTA, FQGTGA. The CDR3 has 13 amino acids. V shed 5 bases and J shed 2 bases, with 10 bases lying between them. CDR3 in amino acids: CASSQDRTYEQYF. CDR3 in DNA: TGTGCCAGCAGCCAAGACAGGACCTACGAGCAGTACTTC. Full variable domain (outside the CDR3, taken from reference TRBV7-3 and TRBJ2-7): GAGVSQTPSNKVTEKGKYVELRCDPISGHTALYWYRQSLGQGPEFLIYFQGTGAADDSGLPNDRFFAVRPEGSVSTLKIQRTERGDSAVYLCASSQDRTYEQYFGPGTRLTVT.

This chain joins TRBV4-3 and TRBJ2-3; 12 bases agree with TRBD2. Germline V gives CDR1 LGHNA, CDR2 YSLEER. The CDR3 has 17 residues. V gave up 1 base and J gave up 3 bases; unmatched junction bases: 5. CDR3 bases: TGCGCCAGCAGCCAAGGGCACGGGACTAGCGGGACAGATACGCAGTATTTT. It codes for CASSQGHGTSGTDTQYF.

For this clone: At the DNA level, this CDR3 is encoded by other sequences in the same sample as well. J is TRBJ2-7 and V is TRBV7-9; the D gene is possibly TRBD2 (5 bases). Germline V gene lookup returns CDR1 SEHNR and CDR2 FQNEAQ (reference sequence). The CDR3 contains 13 residues. The ends were cut back, 5 bases at V and 0 bases at J, with 8 bases in the middle. CDR3 bases: TGTGCCAGCAGCCCGGGAACCTCCTACGAGCAGTACTTC. Amino acids: CASSPGTSYEQYF.

The chain links TRBV9 to TRBJ2-3, with 7 bases aligning to TRBD2. V lost 4 bases and J lost 0; bases outside the gene matches: 5. The germline CDR1 and CDR2 sequences are SGDLS and YYNGEE. The CDR3 sequence is 15 residues long. The CDR3 loop reads CASSFSGPSTDTQYF. The CDR3 DNA reads as TGTGCCAGCAGCTTTAGCGGGCCTAGCACAGATACGCAGTATTTT.

The DNA of the CDR3 is TGTGCCAGCAGCCACGACAGGGGGGAGACCCAGTACTTC. It codes for CASSHDRGETQYF. The genes are TRBV6-5 and TRBJ2-5; 9 bases align to TRBD1. Germline loops: CDR1 MNHEY, CDR2 SVGAGI. V shed 6 bases and J 5 bases; nucleotides not matched to a gene: 4. CDR3 length: 13 amino acids.

This clone was counted once. The chain links TRBV4-1 to TRBJ2-5, with 11 positions matching TRBD2. Germline V gene data show CDR1 as MGHRA and CDR2 as YSYEKL. V lost 2 bases and J lost 4; bases outside the gene matches: 9. The CDR3 loop spans 17 amino acids. This CDR3 is CASSQRSSGGAGETQYF. The CDR3 DNA is TGCGCCAGCAGCCAACGTAGTAGCGGGGGGGCCGGAGAGACCCAGTACTTC.

The V call is TRBV18, the J call TRBJ2-3, with 10 bases lining up with TRBD1. The CDR3 extends over 12 amino acids. The V segment lost 8 bases and the J segment 6 bases; nucleotides outside the gene matches: 2. Germline V gene lookup returns CDR1 KGHSH and CDR2 LQKENI. The CDR3 nucleotides are TGTGCCAGCGGGACAGGGGTTGATACGCAGTATTTT. It is translated as CASGTGVDTQYF.